The 27 T cell receptor beta chains reported below all come from one sample, sequenced in a study of beta chain features in type 1 diabetes. General study results and limits: Significant though moderate, a shortening of TCRB CDR3s appeared in all four CD4+ subsets of Type 1 diabetes patients.

Of the isolated RNA, all was reverse transcribed, and so the sequenced material was expressed TCRB transcripts. The assay was immunoSEQ multiplex PCR, and TCRdb's table has in-frame clones only and misses some. The table lists about 150,000 clones, 7.8% of them singletons. For these TCRs, the target antigens are not known. The specimen sequenced was central memory CD4+ T cells from blood. These receptors were collected from a woman aged 40 to 55 with type 1 diabetes.

The chain recombines TRBV7-9 with TRBJ2-1; D possibly corresponds to TRBD2 (5 bases). CDR1 is SEHNR and CDR2 is FQNEAQ in the germline V gene (reference sequence). Trimming took off 4 bases at V and 4 bases at J, with 20 bases between the two ends. The length of the CDR3 is 17 residues. The CDR3 DNA follows: TGTGCCAGCAGCTCAGGCGTGAGGCTAGCCTCTTACAATGAGCAGTTCTTC. It yields the protein CASSSGVRLASYNEQFF.

This clone was observed a handful of times. The chain is built from TRBV28 and TRBJ2-5; 10 positions match TRBD1. After removal of 8 bases from V and 5 bases from J, the junction contained 11 bases not matched to a gene. CDR3 size: 15 residues. Germline CDR1 and CDR2: MDHEN and SYDVKM. Here the CDR3 reads CASSGPGQGFETQYF. In nucleotides, the CDR3 is TGTGCCAGCTCCGGGCCGGGACAGGGGTTTGAGACCCAGTACTTC.

This chain joins TRBV19 and TRBJ2-5, with 8 positions matching TRBD1. Germline CDR1 and CDR2: LNHDA and SQIVND (reference sequence). With V trimmed by 3 bases and J by 1 base, 4 bases remained unmatched. The CDR3 spans 15 residues. The CDR3 sequence: CASSISGQGQETQYF. Here the CDR3 DNA reads TGTGCCAGTAGTATCTCCGGACAGGGCCAAGAGACCCAGTACTTC.

This clone was recorded a few times. The chain joins TRBV30 to TRBJ1-1; D perhaps matches TRBD1 (6 bases). The germline CDR1 and CDR2 sequences are GTSNPN and SVGIG (reference sequence). The CDR3 extends over 13 amino acids. The V and J ends lost 5 bases and 0 bases respectively, with 10 bases between them. The CDR3 sequence: CAWVGQLNTEAFF. The CDR3 nucleotides are TGTGCCTGGGTTGGACAGTTGAACACTGAAGCTTTCTTT.

This sequence joins TRBV9 and TRBJ1-2, with a possible D match to TRBD1 (5 bases). Germline lookup yields CDR1 SGDLS and CDR2 YYNGEE. There are 14 residues in the CDR3. V was shortened by 0 bases and J by 6 bases, with 12 bases between the two germline ends. The CDR3 region is CASSVGPGLDGYTF. CDR3 DNA sequence: TGTGCCAGCAGCGTAGGTCCAGGGCTGGATGGCTACACCTTC. The entire variable domain, with the rest obtained from reference TRBV9 and TRBJ1-2, is as follows: DSGVTQTPKHLITATGQRVTLRCSPRSGDLSVYWYQQSLDQGLQFLIQYYNGEERAKGNILERFSAQQFPDLHSELNLSSLELGDSALYFCASSVGPGLDGYTFGSGTRLTVV.

The chain employs TRBV30 and TRBJ2-2; TRBD2 agrees at 15 bases. The V gene end was trimmed by 7 bases and the J gene end by 7 bases; junction bases not matched to a gene: 7. The CDR3 is made up of 15 amino acids. Germline loops: CDR1 GTSNPN, CDR2 SVGIG (reference sequence). CDR3 in amino acids: CAFRTSGRDGGELFF. CDR3 DNA: TGTGCCTTCCGGACTAGCGGGAGGGATGGCGGGGAGCTGTTTTTT.

The chain recombines TRBV11-3 with TRBJ2-5; 9 nucleotides match TRBD2. The CDR3 has 14 residues. CDR1 is SGHNT, CDR2 YENEEA, per germline. Unmatched junction bases numbered 4, after V lost 1 base and J lost 7 bases. CDR3: CASSLGGRAGTQYF. CDR3 nucleotides: TGTGCCAGCAGCTTAGGCGGGAGGGCCGGGACCCAGTACTTC.

The table lists this clone with a few counts. The chain recombines TRBV28 with TRBJ1-2; 8 nucleotides match TRBD1. The V segment lost 3 bases and the J segment 8 bases; nucleotides outside the gene matches: 5. There are 13 residues in the CDR3. Looked up from germline, CDR1 is MDHEN and CDR2 is SYDVKM. CDR3 sequence: CASSFPRGRGYTF. In nucleotides, the CDR3 is TGTGCCAGCAGTTTTCCCAGGGGGCGGGGCTACACCTTC.

This clone was seen a few times. The J gene is TRBJ2-7, the V gene TRBV14; 7 positions agree with TRBD2. The germline gives CDR1 SGHDN, CDR2 FVKESK. J was trimmed by 2 bases and V by 2 bases; bases with no gene match: 6. This CDR3 has 15 residues. Here the CDR3 DNA reads TGTGCCAGCAGCCAACGTCCTAGCGGACCCTACGAGCAGTACTTC. Translated, it gives CASSQRPSGPYEQYF.

The chain employs TRBV11-2 and TRBJ1-6, with D possibly being TRBD1 (5 bases). The germline V and J ends were trimmed by 2 bases and 7 bases, with 12 bases remaining between them. The CDR3 has 15 amino acids. The germline V gene has CDR1 SGHAT and CDR2 FQNNGV. CDR3 in amino acids: CASSLRGIRNSPLHF. The DNA for the CDR3 is TGTGCCAGCAGCTTACGGGGGATCAGGAATTCACCCCTCCACTTT.

The rearrangement uses TRBV7-9 and TRBJ2-3, with 11 nucleotides matching TRBD2. V lost 5 bases, J lost 1 base, and 2 bases stayed unmatched. Germline CDR1 and CDR2: SEHNR and FQNEAQ (reference sequence). The CDR3 is made up of 15 amino acids. CDR3 protein: CASSVLAGGTDTQYF. CDR3 bases: TGTGCCAGCAGCGTACTAGCGGGAGGCACAGATACGCAGTATTTT. The entire variable domain, with the rest obtained from reference TRBV7-9 and TRBJ2-3, is as follows: DTGVSQNPRHKITKRGQNVTFRCDPISEHNRLYWYRQTLGQGPEFLTYFQNEAQLEKSRLLSDRFSAERPKGSFSTLEIQRTEQGDSAMYLCASSVLAGGTDTQYFGPGTRLTVL.

The chain is built from TRBV28 and TRBJ1-5; maybe TRBD1 (5 bases). V was shortened by 2 bases and J by 12 bases, with 17 bases between the two germline ends. The V gene's germline CDR1 is MDHEN and CDR2 SYDVKM. The CDR3 runs to 14 residues. CDR3 DNA: TGTGCCAGCAGTTTAAGGCGGGACGTGGTTCACCAGCATTTT. This sequence encodes CASSLRRDVVHQHF.

V usage is TRBV7-3 and J usage is TRBJ1-1, with D perhaps matching TRBD1 (5 bases). The CDR3 is made up of 13 amino acids. V was trimmed by 1 base and J by 5 bases, leaving 8 bases between them. The germline V gene has CDR1 SGHTA and CDR2 FQGTGA. DNA of the CDR3: TGTGCCAGCAGCTTAATGGGGGGAACTGAAGCTTTCTTT. This codes for CASSLMGGTEAFF.

The J gene is TRBJ2-1, the V gene TRBV27; 12 nucleotides match TRBD2. Germline V gene lookup returns CDR1 MNHEY and CDR2 SMNVEV (reference sequence). Losses at the gene ends were 4 bases for V and 0 bases for J; bases not matched to a gene: 7. The CDR3 runs 18 residues. Here the CDR3 reads CASSSYGLAGTSYNEQFF. CDR3 bases: TGTGCCAGCAGTTCCTATGGACTAGCGGGGACCTCCTACAATGAGCAGTTCTTC.

The chain combines TRBV6-5 with TRBJ1-1; D perhaps matches TRBD1 (5 bases). Trimming cost V 4 bases and J 0 bases, with 15 bases left between them. The germline CDR1 and CDR2 sequences are MNHEY and SVGAGI. The CDR3 runs to 16 residues. CDR3 sequence reads: CASSLSWGTMNTEAFF. The DNA for the CDR3 is TGTGCCAGCAGTTTAAGCTGGGGGACTATGAACACTGAAGCTTTCTTT.

The chain joins TRBV29-1 to TRBJ2-5, with 11 bases lining up with TRBD2. Germline CDR1 SQVTM, CDR2 ANQGSEA. V was pared by 5 bases and J by 4 bases, with 0 bases of the junction left unmatched. The CDR3 contains 12 residues. Here the CDR3 reads CSVLAGGETQYF. For the CDR3, the DNA is TGCAGCGTTCTAGCGGGAGGAGAGACCCAGTACTTC.

This clone was seen a few times. This chain links TRBV11-2 with TRBJ2-1; the D gene is possibly TRBD1 (6 bases). The V gene's germline CDR1 is SGHAT and CDR2 FQNNGV. V was cut by 5 bases and J by 9 bases, with 8 bases left in between. The CDR3 runs 11 residues. The CDR3 DNA sequence: TGTGCCAGCAGCCGAGGGGGTGAGCAGTTCTTC. The encoded protein is CASSRGGEQFF.

The chain is built from TRBV5-6 and TRBJ1-1, with TRBD1 matching over 9 bases. Unmatched junction bases numbered 10, after V lost 4 bases and J lost 3 bases. The length of the CDR3 is 16 residues. In germline, CDR1 is SGHDT, CDR2 YYEEEE. The CDR3 DNA reads TGTGCCAGCAGCAGGACCGGGACAGGGAGGGACACTGAAGCTTTCTTT. Translated: CASSRTGTGRDTEAFF.

In its sample, this clone was seen a few times. The gene calls are TRBV5-6 and TRBJ2-5; 8 bases agree with TRBD2. Germline V gene sequence: CDR1 SGHDT, CDR2 YYEEEE. Trimming cost V 5 bases and J 4 bases; bases outside gene matches: 7. CDR3 length: 14 amino acids. CDR3 sequence reads: CASRTPRGGETQYF. For the CDR3, the DNA is TGTGCCAGCAGGACCCCCCGGGGGGGAGAGACCCAGTACTTC.

In its sample, this clone was seen a few times. The chain has TRBV9 and TRBJ2-7; no clear D. Between the trimmed V and J ends, which lost 3 bases and 3 bases, there was a span of 16 bases. This CDR3 region has 15 residues. Germline V gene lookup returns CDR1 SGDLS and CDR2 YYNGEE. The DNA of the CDR3 is TGTGCCAGCAGCGAAGGAATTACCACAGTCTACGAGCAGTACTTC. This encodes CASSEGITTVYEQYF.

The J gene is TRBJ2-1, the V gene TRBV6-1; 8 bases are a match to TRBD2. Germline V CDR1 and CDR2: MNHNS, SASEGT. CDR3 length: 14 amino acids. V was clipped by 3 bases and J by 6 bases; unmatched bases: 4. The CDR3 DNA reads as TGTGCCAGCAGTGATGCCGGGGGGGCCAATGAGCAGTTCTTC. Amino acid sequence: CASSDAGGANEQFF.

The chain combines TRBV30 with TRBJ1-5; no firm D call. Germline V CDR1 and CDR2: GTSNPN, SVGIG (reference sequence). The CDR3 contains 13 residues. V dropped 2 bases and J dropped 5 bases, with 10 bases sitting between them. The CDR3 region is CAWSQGRDQPQHF. In DNA, the CDR3 is TGTGCCTGGAGTCAAGGGAGAGATCAGCCCCAGCATTTT.

This clone was seen a few times. V usage is TRBV18 and J usage is TRBJ1-6; TRBD1 agrees at 10 bases. CDR1 and CDR2 from the germline V gene are KGHSH and LQKENI. The CDR3 totals 15 residues. Losses at the gene ends were 6 bases for V and 5 bases for J; bases not matched to a gene: 4. This CDR3 reads CASSLGQGNNSPLHF. The CDR3 DNA is TGTGCCAGCTCGTTGGGACAGGGGAATAATTCACCCCTCCACTTT.

This clone was found a few times. The chain is built from TRBV15 and TRBJ2-5; 16 bases match TRBD2. V lost 3 bases and J lost 4; bases outside the gene matches: 11. The CDR3 covers 19 residues. Germline lookup yields CDR1 LNHNV and CDR2 YYDKDF (reference sequence). CDR3 in DNA: TGTGCCACCAGCAGTGACGACCCCGGGACTAGCGGGGGGGGAGAGACCCAGTACTTC. It codes for CATSSDDPGTSGGGETQYF.

The chain has TRBV25-1 and TRBJ1-4; D gene ambiguous. Trimming stripped 5 bases from V and 8 bases from J, with 12 bases between. CDR1 is MGHDK, CDR2 SYGVNS, per germline. CDR3 length: 13 amino acids. CDR3 sequence (DNA): TGTGCCAGCAGTCGCCCTTCAGGAGAAAAACTGTTTTTT. Amino acid sequence: CASSRPSGEKLFF.

This clone has more than one count but fewer than ten. The chain recombines TRBV7-2 with TRBJ2-7; TRBD2 matches at 10 bases. V lost 5 bases, J lost 0 bases, and 4 bases stayed unmatched. The CDR3 runs 15 residues. CDR1 and CDR2 from the germline V gene are SGHTA and FQGNSA. CDR3 coding DNA: TGTGCCAGCAGCCTCACTAGCGGGGACTCCTACGAGCAGTACTTC. As protein: CASSLTSGDSYEQYF.

There are a few counts of this clone. This chain uses TRBV19 with TRBJ2-1, with 8 nucleotides matching TRBD2. V lost 7 bases and J lost 5; bases outside the gene matches: 10. The CDR3 totals 15 residues. Germline V lookup: CDR1 LNHDA, CDR2 SQIVND (reference sequence). CDR3 coding DNA: TGTGCCAGTATGGACTACGGGGGGGCCAACAATGAGCAGTTCTTC. It translates to CASMDYGGANNEQFF.